This entry lists 31 T cell receptor beta chains sequenced from one sample in a study of low-dose radiotherapy and immunotherapy resistance in tumors. Time point: before trial treatment. TRAV and TRBV primers primed cDNA for both TCRalpha and TCRbeta. With a constant-region primer and a V-primer adapter, TCRs were subjected to about 20 PCR cycles of amplification. From the reads, TCRdb called clonotypes with MiXCR, one entry per CDR3 protein. The sample lists about 64,000 distinct CDR3 sequences; less than 30% were seen once. The sequenced sample was PBMCs, obtained before treatment. The receptors were gathered from a male donor with rectosigmoid adenocarcinoma.

This clonotype was picked up many times. The chain has TRBV6-6 and TRBJ2-6; the D is unclear. V was trimmed by 0 bases and J by 0 bases, leaving 9 bases between them. The CDR3 sequence is 17 residues long. The germline CDR1 and CDR2 sequences are MNHNY and SVGAGI (reference sequence). CDR3 in amino acids: CASSYSSSRSGANVLTF. As DNA, the CDR3 is TGTGCCAGCAGTTACTCGTCGTCGCGCTCTGGGGCCAACGTCCTGACTTTC.

This clonotype has more than one count but fewer than ten. The chain combines TRBV28 with TRBJ1-5, with D hard to call. Germline CDR1 MDHEN, CDR2 SYDVKM. This CDR3 has 12 amino acids. V was cut by 6 bases and J by 4 bases, with 7 bases left in between. The CDR3 bases are TGTGCCAGCAGGCAGTCGAATCAGCCCCAGCATTTT. Amino acids: CASRQSNQPQHF.

V and J are TRBV7-2 and TRBJ1-3, with D uncertain. The germline V gene encodes CDR1 SGHTA and CDR2 FQGNSA. V was clipped by 0 bases and J by 2 bases, with 5 bases between them. The CDR3 extends over 14 amino acids. For the CDR3, the DNA is TGTGCCAGCAGCTTAGCGACCGCTGGAAACACCATATATTTT. It is translated as CASSLATAGNTIYF.

This chain links TRBV29-1 with TRBJ2-3; D unclear. From germline, CDR1 is SQVTM and CDR2 ANQGSEA. The V end was cut by 4 bases, the J end by 4 bases, with 12 bases between. The CDR3 is made up of 13 amino acids. CDR3 loop: CSVGSGNPDTQYF. In DNA, the CDR3 is TGCAGCGTTGGTTCGGGCAATCCAGATACGCAGTATTTT.

This chain links TRBV6-8 with TRBJ2-4; 9 bases agree with TRBD1. Per germline, CDR1 MNHGY and CDR2 SAAAGT. There are 13 residues in the CDR3. The V segment lost 6 bases and the J segment 8 bases; nucleotides outside the gene matches: 5. CDR3 in DNA: TGTGCCAGCAGGGGACAGGGCGGGGACATTCAGTACTTC. As protein: CASRGQGGDIQYF.

This clonotype was recorded many times. The CDR3 DNA reads as TGTGCCAGCAGTCAGGGGACTAGCGGGAGCTACGAGCAGTACTTC. Amino acid sequence: CASSQGTSGSYEQYF. The V and J genes are TRBV12-3 or TRBV12-4 and TRBJ2-7, with 14 positions matching TRBD2. This CDR3 has 15 amino acids. Trimming removed 5 bases from V and 3 bases from J; junction bases left unmatched: 3.

At least ten counts were recorded for this clonotype. V usage is TRBV20-1 and J usage is TRBJ2-5; D unresolved. The CDR3 spans 15 residues. Germline assignment: CDR1 DFQATT and CDR2 SNEGSKA (reference sequence). Between the trimmed V and J ends, which lost 6 bases and 1 base, there was a span of 18 bases. The CDR3 bases are TGCAGTGCCGCCGAAGTAAGGCTCCTCCAAGAGACCCAGTACTTC. Its protein product is CSAAEVRLLQETQYF.

V usage is TRBV6-1 and J usage is TRBJ1-5, with TRBD1 as a possible D gene (6 bases). V lost 4 bases and J 3 bases, leaving 13 bases between the germline ends. CDR3 length: 15 residues. Looked up from germline, CDR1 is MNHNS and CDR2 is SASEGT. The CDR3 sequence: CASSGHGQFNQPQHF. DNA of the CDR3: TGTGCCAGCAGTGGACATGGACAGTTCAATCAGCCCCAGCATTTT.

This clonotype showed up many times. The genes are TRBV4-3 and TRBJ2-7; possible D gene TRBD2, 6 bases. V lost 0 bases and J 3 bases, leaving 15 bases between the germline ends. Germline V lookup: CDR1 LGHNA, CDR2 YSLEER. The CDR3 covers 16 residues. CDR3 sequence reads: CASSQDFRLEFYEQYF. As DNA, the CDR3 is TGCGCCAGCAGCCAAGATTTTCGACTAGAATTCTACGAGCAGTACTTC.

The V call is TRBV5-6, the J call TRBJ1-2; 7 bases line up with TRBD1. Germline lookup yields CDR1 SGHDT and CDR2 YYEEEE. The V segment lost 0 bases and the J segment 2 bases; nucleotides outside the gene matches: 10. The CDR3 length is 17 residues. The CDR3 sequence: CASSLARGSGGNYGYTF. In DNA, the CDR3 is TGTGCCAGCAGCTTGGCCAGGGGGAGCGGTGGGAACTATGGCTACACCTTC.

This chain uses TRBV5-1 with TRBJ2-2; 8 bases line up with TRBD1. Germline CDR1 SGHRS, CDR2 YFSETQ. CDR3 length: 14 amino acids. V was pared by 1 base and J by 5 bases, with 1 base of the junction left unmatched. The CDR3 sequence is CASSLTGGTGELFF. The CDR3 DNA follows: TGCGCCAGCAGCTTGACAGGGGGGACCGGGGAGCTGTTTTTT.

The CDR3 DNA reads TGTGCCAGCAGCCCTGCCTTCATCCGAAAACTGTTTTTT. Translation: CASSPAFIRKLFF. The chain has TRBV28 and TRBJ1-4, with D unresolved. Germline V lookup: CDR1 MDHEN, CDR2 SYDVKM. Trimming cost V 6 bases and J 10 bases, with 15 bases left between them. The CDR3 covers 13 residues. Filled out from reference TRBV28 and TRBJ1-4, the complete variable domain reads DVKVTQSSRYLVKRTGEKVFLECVQDMDHENMFWYRQDPGLGLRLIYFSYDVKMKEKGDIPEGYSVSREKKERFSLILESASTNQTSMYLCASSPAFIRKLFFGSGTQLSVL.

This clonotype showed up many times. The chain employs TRBV27 and TRBJ2-1, with 8 bases matching TRBD2. Germline CDR1 and CDR2: MNHEY and SMNVEV (reference sequence). The trim removed 9 bases at V and 2 bases at J, leaving 6 bases unmatched. CDR3 size: 14 residues. The CDR3 DNA follows: TGTGCCAGTGCTACTAGCGGTGCCTACAATGAGCAGTTCTTC. It specifies CASATSGAYNEQFF.

This clonotype was picked up many times. The chain employs TRBV5-1 and TRBJ2-3; 7 bases line up with TRBD1. The germline V gene encodes CDR1 SGHRS and CDR2 YFSETQ. The CDR3 extends over 16 amino acids. V was clipped by 5 bases and J by 6 bases; unmatched bases: 15. The CDR3 protein is CASRAGGAQPKDTQYF. The CDR3 DNA reads as TGCGCCAGCAGGGCAGGGGGTGCGCAACCCAAGGATACGCAGTATTTT.

There are many counts of this clonotype. V gene TRBV12-3 or TRBV12-4 combines with J gene TRBJ2-3; 9 bases match TRBD2. The trim removed 5 bases at V and 0 bases at J, leaving 6 bases unmatched. There are 16 residues in the CDR3. CDR3 loop: CASSTSSGESTDTQYF. DNA of the CDR3: TGTGCCAGCAGTACCTCTAGCGGGGAGAGCACAGATACGCAGTATTTT.

This clonotype was seen ten or more times. The chain employs TRBV29-1 and TRBJ2-1; D gene unclear. Germline values: CDR1 SQVTM, CDR2 ANQGSEA. The germline V and J ends were trimmed by 0 bases and 0 bases, with 12 bases remaining between them. This CDR3 region has 16 residues. The CDR3 DNA is TGCAGCGTTGAAGATCAAACGACAAGCTCCTACAATGAGCAGTTCTTC. Its translation is CSVEDQTTSSYNEQFF.

This clonotype appeared many times. The chain couples TRBV7-2 to TRBJ2-5; D perhaps matches TRBD2 (6 bases). The ends were cut back, 0 bases at V and 3 bases at J, with 11 bases in the middle. The CDR3 runs to 15 residues. Germline-derived CDR1 and CDR2 are SGHTA and FQGNSA. The CDR3 DNA reads as TGTGCCAGCAGCTTAGCGATTAGCGGAAAAGAGACCCAGTACTTC. Translating it yields CASSLAISGKETQYF.

The CDR3 spells CSARPGQVLYGYTF. CDR3 DNA: TGCAGTGCTAGACCGGGACAGGTGCTCTATGGCTACACCTTC. The genes are TRBV20-1 and TRBJ1-2; the match to TRBD1 covers 8 bases. The J segment lost 4 bases and the V segment lost 2 bases, leaving 6 bases of the junction unmatched. This CDR3 region has 14 residues. Looked up from germline, CDR1 is DFQATT and CDR2 is SNEGSKA (reference sequence).

Regarding this clonotype: This likely came from a read error, as a far larger clone is one base away. CDR3 in DNA: TGTGCCAGCAGCTTACAAGGGTCGGGCAATCGGCCCCAGCATTTT. Residues: CASSLQGSGNRPQHF. The chain combines TRBV7-9 with TRBJ1-5; no firm D call. The CDR3 has 15 residues. The germline V gene encodes CDR1 SEHNR and CDR2 FQNEAQ (reference sequence).

As concerns this clonotype: It is likely a read error: a sequence one base away is far more abundant. V usage is TRBV4-1 and J usage is TRBJ1-2, with 8 positions matching TRBD1. CDR3 length: 16 amino acids. The germline CDR1 and CDR2 sequences are MGHRA and YSYEKL. Here the CDR3 DNA reads TGTGCCAGCAGCAAAGAGACCAGGGGGCGCAGCTATGGCTACACCTTC. Encoded protein: CASSKETRGRSYGYTF.

A note on this clonotype: This likely stems from a read error, as it lies one base from a far larger clone. The V gene is TRBV6-5, the J gene TRBJ1-3; maybe TRBD1 (5 bases). The V gene lost 5 bases and the J gene lost 7 bases, with 21 bases spanning the gap. Germline V gene data show CDR1 as MNHEY and CDR2 as SVGAGI. The CDR3 runs to 16 residues. The CDR3 region is CASSETQGTKRNTIYF. DNA of the CDR3: TGTGCCAGCAGTGAAACGCAGGGCACTAAAAGGAACACCATATATTTT.

There are many counts of this clonotype. This rearrangement joins TRBV6-5 to TRBJ2-1; D is unresolved. The CDR3 extends over 14 amino acids. V was cut by 2 bases and J by 8 bases, with 13 bases left in between. Germline V lookup: CDR1 MNHEY, CDR2 SVGAGI. The CDR3 DNA reads TGTGCCAGCAGTTACAGGGTATTAGGAGATGAGCAGTTCTTC. Its protein is CASSYRVLGDEQFF.

This clonotype occurred many times. The rearrangement links TRBV5-1 to TRBJ1-5; 7 bases line up with TRBD1. This CDR3 is built from 15 residues. V lost 0 bases to trimming and J lost 6 bases; unmatched junction nucleotides: 6. The germline CDR1 and CDR2 sequences are SGHRS and YFSETQ. CDR3 sequence reads: CASSLEGGEGQPQHF. The CDR3 DNA follows: TGCGCCAGCAGCTTGGAAGGGGGCGAGGGTCAGCCCCAGCATTTT.

This clonotype is medium-sized. The chain has TRBV28 and TRBJ1-5, with 7 nucleotides matching TRBD1. The CDR3 covers 15 residues. Germline V gene sequence: CDR1 MDHEN, CDR2 SYDVKM. V trimming: 3 bases; J trimming: 9 bases; junction bases outside the gene matches: 11. The CDR3 bases are TGTGCCAGCAGTTTTACTGGACAGGCTGCGTTGCCCCAGCATTTT. Encoded protein: CASSFTGQAALPQHF.

Concerning this clonotype itself: One base separates it from a far larger clone, so it is likely a read error. The rearrangement joins TRBV27 to TRBJ2-4; TRBD1 might be the D (6 bases). Germline assignment: CDR1 MNHEY and CDR2 SMNVEV (reference sequence). The CDR3 contains 16 residues. This chain's CDR3 is CASSATGNLVKIIQYF. The CDR3 coding sequence is TGTGCCAGCAGCGCTACAGGGAATTTGGTCAAAATCATTCAGTACTTC.

The CDR3 region is CASSTHPARAYEQYF. CDR3 sequence (DNA): TGTGCCAGCAGCACCCACCCGGCCAGGGCCTACGAGCAGTACTTC. The chain carries TRBV21-1 and TRBJ2-7; the D segment call TRBD1 is taken from the table without a DNA check. TRBV21-1 is noted as a pseudogene. The CDR3 sequence is 15 residues long.

This clonotype was counted between two and nine times. The chain recombines TRBV7-2 with TRBJ1-1; D uncertain. Trimming left V 6 bases short and J 4 bases short, with 15 bases between. Germline lookup yields CDR1 SGHTA and CDR2 FQGNSA. This CDR3 comprises 14 residues. Here the CDR3 reads CASSYTVGGTEAFF. CDR3 nucleotides: TGTGCCAGCAGTTATACAGTGGGAGGCACTGAAGCTTTCTTT.

In its sample, this clonotype was seen a few times. The genes are TRBV6-6 and TRBJ1-1, with 7 bases fitting TRBD1. CDR3 size: 15 residues. J was trimmed by 2 bases and V by 1 base; bases with no gene match: 4. CDR1 MNHNY and CDR2 SVGAGI come from the germline V gene (reference sequence). The CDR3 sequence: CASSYWGTANTEAFF. Here the CDR3 DNA reads TGTGCCAGCAGTTACTGGGGGACAGCAAACACTGAAGCTTTCTTT.

This clonotype was recorded once. At one end, the junction sequence differs from germline, possibly due to a read error. The rearrangement links TRBV4-1 to TRBJ1-2; a possible D gene is TRBD1 (5 bases). The CDR3 runs 14 residues. Germline V gives CDR1 MGHRA, CDR2 YSYEKL. The CDR3 region is CASSGTYRNYGYTF. The CDR3 region has the DNA TGCGCCAGCAGCGGGACGTACAGGAACTACGGCTACACCTTC.

This clonotype was seen many times. V is TRBV29-1 and J is TRBJ2-5; 9 bases are shared with TRBD1. Unmatched junction bases numbered 13, after V lost 7 bases and J lost 4 bases. This CDR3 spans 15 amino acids. Germline-derived CDR1 and CDR2 are SQVTM and ANQGSEA. The CDR3 DNA is TGCAGCGGGAAGGAGGGACAGGGAGGGTCAGAGACCCAGTACTTC. Amino acid sequence: CSGKEGQGGSETQYF.

This clonotype was recorded at least ten times. In DNA, the CDR3 is TGCGCCAGCAGCTGGAGGACAGGGGTTACCACTGAAGCTTTCTTT. This encodes CASSWRTGVTTEAFF. The chain carries TRBV5-1 and TRBJ1-1; 9 bases fit TRBD1. V shed 3 bases and J 4 bases; nucleotides not matched to a gene: 7. Looked up from germline, CDR1 is SGHRS and CDR2 is YFSETQ. This CDR3 spans 15 amino acids.